Listed below are T cell receptor beta chains from one sample, sequenced in a study of blood T cell repertoires in COVID-19. The table came from immunoSEQ multiplex PCR; TCRdb's copy has only in-frame clones and leaves some out. Among roughly 500,000 clones listed, roughly 89% were seen once. The sample taken for sequencing was peripheral blood. All receptors derive from a man between 18 and 35 years old with COVID-19, enrolled during active disease. CDR3s include the opening cysteine and the closing phenylalanine or tryptophan. The D gene is left open where the match is weak. Size values are once, few and many counts, or a class for expanded clones, and some rows have none.

clone size	V gene	J gene	D gene	CDR3 DNA	CDR3 protein
-	TRBV30	TRBJ2-5	TRBD1	TGTGCCTGGAGCGACCTGACAGGGGGCTACCAAGAGACCCAGTACTTC	CAWSDLTGGYQETQYF
-	TRBV6-5	TRBJ1-2	TRBD1	TGTGCCAGCACGACGACAGGGTCTGAGAATGGCTACACCTTC	CASTTTGSENGYTF
-	TRBV27	TRBJ2-2	TRBD2	TGTGCCAGCAAGTCGGGGGGGCCCGGGGAGCTGTTTTTT	CASKSGGPGELFF
-	TRBV19	TRBJ2-1	TRBD2	TGTGCCAGTACCTCATGGGCTAGCGGGAGTTCTGAGCAGTTCTTC	CASTSWASGSSEQFF
few	TRBV3-1/TRBV3-2	TRBJ2-2	TRBD2	TGTGCCAGCAGCCAAGGGGGGACTAGCATCGGGGAGCTGTTTTTT	CASSQGGTSIGELFF
-	TRBV5-1	TRBJ2-1	-	TGCGCCAGCAGCCTCGACACCCACAATGAGCAGTTCTTC	CASSLDTHNEQFF
-	TRBV5-6	TRBJ1-1	-	TGTGCCAGCAGCTTGGGCCGGGACACTGAAGCTTTCTTT	CASSLGRDTEAFF
once	TRBV7-8	TRBJ2-3	-	TGTGCCAGCAGCTTAATAAGAGGGCGCCGGGCCACAGATACGCAGTATTTT	CASSLIRGRRATDTQYF
-	TRBV3-1/TRBV3-2	TRBJ2-1	-	TGTGCCAGCAGCCAAGATTTTACAGTTACCTACAATGAGCAGTTCTTC	CASSQDFTVTYNEQFF
-	TRBV29-1	TRBJ1-1	-	TGCAGCGTTCCGGATACAGGGTCCCCGAACACTGAAGCTTTCTTT	CSVPDTGSPNTEAFF
-	TRBV7-9	TRBJ1-1	TRBD1	TGTGCCAGCATCCACCGGGACAGGGCCCCGAACACTGAAGCTTTCTTT	CASIHRDRAPNTEAFF
-	TRBV9	TRBJ1-1	-	TGTGCCAGCAGCGTAGAGCAGGTAATGAACACTGAAGCTTTCTTT	CASSVEQVMNTEAFF
-	TRBV6-2/TRBV6-3	TRBJ1-1	TRBD1	TGTGCCAGCAGTTACTTCGGACAGGGGAAAACTGAAGCTTTCTTT	CASSYFGQGKTEAFF
-	TRBV19	TRBJ1-5	-	TGTGCCAGTAACAAGGAGGAGGGGCGGAATCAGCCCCAGCATTTT	CASNKEEGRNQPQHF
once	TRBV6-5	TRBJ2-3	-	TGTGCCAGCGCCGGAGAGCGGAGCACAGATACGCAGTATTTT	CASAGERSTDTQYF
-	TRBV5-1	TRBJ1-3	-	TGCGCCAGCCGGTCGATGGACAGAGCGGGAAACACCATATATTTT	CASRSMDRAGNTIYF
once	TRBV9	TRBJ2-3	-	TGTGCCAGCAGCCGTGGAAGGAGAGCCGGAGATACGCAGTATTTT	CASSRGRRAGDTQYF
-	TRBV2	TRBJ1-2	-	TGTGCCAGCAGCGTTAATCAATACTCCAACTATGGCTACACCTTC	CASSVNQYSNYGYTF
-	TRBV27	TRBJ2-7	-	TGTGCCAGCAGGGAGAAAAGCTACGAGCAGTACTTC	CASREKSYEQYF
-	TRBV10-1	TRBJ2-7	TRBD1	TGCGCCAGTGGACAGGGGGCCTACGAGCAGTACTTC	CASGQGAYEQYF
-	TRBV7-2	TRBJ2-2	-	TGTGCCAGCAGCTTAGATAGTGGCGGGGAGCTGTTTTTT	CASSLDSGGELFF
-	TRBV12-3/TRBV12-4	TRBJ1-6	-	TGTGCCAGCAATCCCCCCTATTCACCCCTCCACTTT	CASNPPYSPLHF
once	TRBV5-1	TRBJ1-5	TRBD1	TGCGCCAGCAGCCCGGGGGCTGGGACAGAAAATCAGCCCCAGCATTTT	CASSPGAGTENQPQHF
-	TRBV6-5	TRBJ2-7	TRBD2	TGTGCCAGCAGCGCCCCGACTAGCGGCCTCTACGAGCAGTACTTC	CASSAPTSGLYEQYF
-	TRBV3-1/TRBV3-2	TRBJ2-1	TRBD2	TGTGCCAGCAGCCAAGAGAGGGGTGTGCTAGCGGGACTAAGTGAGCAGTTCTTC	CASSQERGVLAGLSEQFF
-	TRBV6-5	TRBJ2-5	TRBD2	TGTGCCAGCACTCCACTAGCGGAGACACAAGAGACCCAGTACTTC	CASTPLAETQETQYF
-	TRBV19	TRBJ1-5	-	TGTGCCACCCAATGGGGGGGCTATAGCAATCAGCCCCAGCATTTT	CATQWGGYSNQPQHF
-	TRBV3-1/TRBV3-2	TRBJ2-1	-	TGTGCCAGCAGCCAAAAAGCACTAGAAAGGCTAAATGGGCAGTTCTTC	CASSQKALERLNGQFF
-	TRBV21-1	TRBJ2-2	-	TGTGCCAGCAGCGGCCAACAGGGGGCTGTTACAGCGAACACCGGGGAGCTGTTTTTT	CASSGQQGAVTANTGELFF
few	TRBV7-6	TRBJ2-7	TRBD1	TGTGCCAGCAGCCCGGGACAGGCGAGCTCCTACGAGCAGTACTTC	CASSPGQASSYEQYF
-	TRBV2	TRBJ1-1	-	TGTGCCAGCGGCCCGATTGACAGGATGAACACTGAAGCTTTCTTT	CASGPIDRMNTEAFF
-	TRBV7-2	TRBJ1-1	TRBD1	TGTGCCAGCAGGAGCAGGGGGGTAATGTTTGAAGCTTTCTTT	CASRSRGVMFEAFF